These T cell receptor beta chains were read from a single sample in a study of CD8 T cells in Susac syndrome. TCRdb recomputed calls from the immunoSEQ multiplex PCR reads with MiXCR, one row per CDR3 protein. The data contain hundreds of thousands of distinct CDR3 sequences, around 83% of them singletons. Material for sequencing was CD8+ T cells from PBMCs. These receptors came from a human donor with multiple sclerosis. CDR3s include the opening cysteine and the closing phenylalanine or tryptophan. D genes are given only for firm matches. A row's size may be missing; if present it is once, few, many or a size class.

>.|TRBV28|TRBD2|TRBJ2-7
TGTGCCAGCAGTTTAACTTCGGCGGGGGAACCCTACGAGCAGTACTTC
CASSLTSAGEPYEQYF
>few|TRBV6-5|.|TRBJ1-1
TGTGCCAGCAGTTTACCAGGGTTGAACACTGAAGCTTTCTTT
CASSLPGLNTEAFF
>.|TRBV6-1|TRBD1|TRBJ1-3
TGTGCCAGCATGGACAGGTACCCCCCTGGAAACACCATATATTTT
CASMDRYPPGNTIYF
>.|TRBV5-4|.|TRBJ2-7
TGTGCCAGCAGCTTGTCATCAACCCACGAGCAGTACTTC
CASSLSSTHEQYF
>.|TRBV6-1|.|TRBJ2-7
TGTGCCAGCTCGAGGGTATTACCCGAGCAGTACTTC
CASSRVLPEQYF
>.|TRBV7-9|.|TRBJ2-3
TGTGCCAGCAGCTCCCCTGGCTTCGCGGCGCCCCGCGAGCAGTATTTT
CASSSPGFAAPREQYF
>.|TRBV3-1|.|TRBJ1-1
TGTGCCAGCAGACTGACCCACGAGGGCTGGAACACTGAAGCTTTCTTT
CASRLTHEGWNTEAFF
>.|TRBV2|TRBD2|TRBJ2-3
TGTGCCAGCAGTGTGCCGTCCGGGACTACCGATACGCAGTATTTT
CASSVPSGTTDTQYF
>.|TRBV10-3|.|TRBJ2-1
TGTGCCATCAGTGAGGTGAAGGGTCCCTACAATGAGCAGTTCTTC
CAISEVKGPYNEQFF
>.|TRBV28|TRBD1|TRBJ2-7
TGTGCCAGCAGCCAACCGCGGAACAGGGGCGAGCAGTACTTC
CASSQPRNRGEQYF
>.|TRBV19|.|TRBJ2-6
TGTGCCAGTAGTATAAGGACAGGAGGGACCCGCTCTGGGGCCAACGTCCTGACTTTC
CASSIRTGGTRSGANVLTF